These T cell receptor beta chains were read from a single sample in a study of CD8+CD57+ T cells in acquired aplastic anemia. MiXCR was run by TCRdb on the reads, yielding one entry per CDR3 protein. Of 200,000 to 250,000 distinct CDR3 sequences detected, 34% appear once; the ten largest clones hold roughly 1.1%. What was sequenced was sorted CD4+, CD8+, or CD8+CD57+ T cells (not recorded which) from PBMCs. The source is a human donor in good health, serving as a control. Each CDR3 is given with its conserved first and last residue. Fields, in order: V gene, CDR3 length, CDR3 protein.

TRBV11-1,17,CASSPAGSGQGYSEQFF
TRBV2,12,CASSGTACEQYF
TRBV25-1,13,CASRVDSLSKFNF
TRBV3-1,17,CASSHGLAGVSTDTQYF
TRBV29-1,11,CSVGGGGEAFF
TRBV19,13,CASTGVTNEKLFF
TRBV19,18,CASSIERGAYYLTGELFF
TRBV7-9,15,CASSLGQGSVNEQFF
TRBV19,18,CASTPPGTGSSIGNTIYF
TRBV7-6,13,CASSSAGEQPQHF
TRBV29-1,17,CSVEEGPGQGTVYGYTF
TRBV29-1,10,CSVSGMGAFF
TRBV7-9,12,CASSSGSDTQYF
TRBV6-1,14,CASGGRGVNNEQFF
TRBV5-1,15,CASSRGGAQSTEAFF
TRBV5-1,13,CASSFRGSVEASF
TRBV5-1,15,CASSLDLAGTNEQFF
TRBV19,13,CASMTSVYNEQFF
TRBV25-1,14,CASSEGQGLDEQYF
TRBV5-1,15,CASSLANGGTDTQYF
TRBV19,14,CASMLIYGQGGYTF
TRBV7-2,12,CASSRREGEQYF
TRBV12-3/TRBV12-4,15,CASSYRFSGANVLTF
TRBV7-2,15,CASSLGTTGGYGYTF
TRBV19,15,CASSLRLAGPNEQFF
TRBV5-5,16,CASSLQDRGGWYGYTF
TRBV20-1,13,CSAGTGRDTEAFF
TRBV20-1,14,CSAVAGGPKETQYF
TRBV11-2,16,CASSLIQGLSDTEAFF
TRBV20-1,14,CSATIAGPYNEQFF
TRBV20-1,13,CSASRQGDYGYTF
TRBV19,15,CASSGQLPNTGELFF
TRBV19,18,CASSLGGLQAVSTDTQYF
TRBV6-1,17,CASSPTSFAMSYNEQFF
TRBV20-1,15,CSAPKPGAVTDTQYF
TRBV2,15,CASRDRGGSNQPQHF
TRBV2,14,CASSERVIDYGYTF